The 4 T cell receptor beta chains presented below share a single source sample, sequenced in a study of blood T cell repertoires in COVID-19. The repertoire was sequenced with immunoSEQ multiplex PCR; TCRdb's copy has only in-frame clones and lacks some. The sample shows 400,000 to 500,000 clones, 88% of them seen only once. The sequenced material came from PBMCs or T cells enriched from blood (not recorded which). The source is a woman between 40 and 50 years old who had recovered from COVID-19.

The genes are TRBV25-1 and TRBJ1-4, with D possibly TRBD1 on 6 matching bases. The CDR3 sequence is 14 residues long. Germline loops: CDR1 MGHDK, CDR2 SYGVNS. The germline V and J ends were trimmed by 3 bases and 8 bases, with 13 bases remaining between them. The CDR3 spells CASSDTAGVEKLFF. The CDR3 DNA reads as TGTGCCAGCAGTGATACCGCAGGGGTGGAAAAACTGTTTTTT.

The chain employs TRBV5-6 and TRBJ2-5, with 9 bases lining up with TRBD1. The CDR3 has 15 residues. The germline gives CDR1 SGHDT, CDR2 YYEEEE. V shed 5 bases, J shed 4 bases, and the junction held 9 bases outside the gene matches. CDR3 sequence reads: CASRRTGEGLETQYF. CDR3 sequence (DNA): TGTGCCAGCAGACGGACAGGGGAGGGATTAGAGACCCAGTACTTC.

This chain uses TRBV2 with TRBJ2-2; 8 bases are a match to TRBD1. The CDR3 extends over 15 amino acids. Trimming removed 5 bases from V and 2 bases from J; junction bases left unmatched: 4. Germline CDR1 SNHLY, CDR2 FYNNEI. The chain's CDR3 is CASSPRGLNTGELFF. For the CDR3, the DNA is TGTGCCAGCAGTCCCAGGGGGCTTAACACCGGGGAGCTGTTTTTT.

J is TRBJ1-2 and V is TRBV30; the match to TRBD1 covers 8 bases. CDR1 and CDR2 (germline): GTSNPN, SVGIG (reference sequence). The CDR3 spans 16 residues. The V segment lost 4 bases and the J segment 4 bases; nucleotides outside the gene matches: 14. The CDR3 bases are TGTGCCTGGAAACGCATAGGACAGGGATACGGCTATGGCTACACCTTC. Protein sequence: CAWKRIGQGYGYGYTF.